A single sample gave rise to the 2 T cell receptor beta chains below, sequenced in a study. Via MiXCR, TCRdb re-called the 5' RACE reads, giving one row per CDR3 protein. Among 7,800 or so distinct CDR3 sequences listed, around 72% were seen once. The sorted Tregs were CD4+CD25+CD127-/low cells. Sequenced input: tumor-infiltrating Tregs sorted from the breast tumor. The receptors come from a female donor with breast cancer.

Points on this clonotype: The DNA is left out, because the CDR3 cannot be placed on it with certainty; the CDR3 is given as TCRdb lists it. The chain recombines TRBV27 with TRBJ1-5; TRBD1, as called in the table, went unchecked against the DNA. The CDR3 spans 22 amino acids, including both terminal residues. The germline CDR1 and CDR2 sequences are MNHEY and SMNVEV (reference sequence). The CDR3 region is CASTSHLILAISPSILCQPQHF.

Of note for this clonotype: The final CDR3 position lacks the conserved phenylalanine or tryptophan, pointing to a likely read error. The chain employs TRBV30 and TRBJ1-6; possibly TRBD1 for D (5 bases). This CDR3 has 15 residues. The germline CDR1 and CDR2 sequences are GTSNPN and SVGIG (reference sequence). The ends were cut back, 0 bases at V and 9 bases at J, with 15 bases in the middle. This chain's CDR3 is CAWSVGARLISPLHL. The CDR3 bases are TGTGCCTGGAGTGTAGGGGCCCGACTGATTTCACCCCTCCACCTT.